A single sample gave rise to the 20 T cell receptor beta chains below, sequenced in a study of shared clonotypes between healthy human individuals. This table comes from immunoSEQ multiplex PCR, and its TCRdb copy is limited to in-frame clones, with some not included. The table has some 1.4 million clones, roughly 95% seen once; the top ten hold roughly 1.2%. Sequencing used naive CD4+ T cells sorted from blood. Sample subset: CD45RA+ positively selected. These receptors originate from a man under 40 in good health.

The gene calls are TRBV7-2 and TRBJ2-3; no clear D gene. This CDR3 has 19 residues. CDR1 is SGHTA and CDR2 is FQGNSA in the germline V gene. Deletions cut 5 bases from V and 6 bases from J, with 30 bases between. The CDR3 bases are TGTGCCAGCAGCCCTCCGCCCTCCGTTCTTTTTGGGGAAATGGATACGCAGTATTTT. It specifies CASSPPPSVLFGEMDTQYF.

The V and J genes are TRBV18 and TRBJ2-1, with 7 bases that match TRBD1. V dropped 4 bases and J dropped 3; count of bases not matched to a gene: 9. CDR1 KGHSH and CDR2 LQKENI come from the germline V gene. The CDR3 is 16 amino acids. CDR3 sequence reads: CASSQIGQAGYNEQFF. Written as DNA, the CDR3 is TGTGCCAGCTCACAAATCGGACAGGCGGGCTACAATGAGCAGTTCTTC.

The chain employs TRBV5-1 and TRBJ2-5; the match to TRBD2 covers 10 bases. After removal of 4 bases from V and 3 bases from J, the junction contained 9 bases not matched to a gene. The CDR3 consists of 16 residues. The germline V gene has CDR1 SGHRS and CDR2 YFSETQ. The CDR3 protein is CASSPPLAGVKETQYF. The DNA of the CDR3 is TGCGCCAGCAGCCCGCCGCTAGCGGGAGTTAAAGAGACCCAGTACTTC.

J is TRBJ1-5 and V is TRBV15; D not certain. V was pared by 5 bases and J by 10 bases, with 15 bases between. The CDR3 sequence is 13 residues long. The germline gives CDR1 LNHNV, CDR2 YYDKDF (reference sequence). The CDR3, as DNA: TGTGCCACCAGCGGCCATTTTGGAACACCCCAGCATTTT. It codes for CATSGHFGTPQHF.

CDR3 in amino acids: CASKTDRYTEAFF. Here the CDR3 DNA reads TGTGCCTCTAAGACTGACAGGTACACTGAAGCTTTCTTT. This sequence joins TRBV30 and TRBJ1-1; a possible D gene is TRBD1 (6 bases). CDR1 and CDR2 (germline): GTSNPN, SVGIG (reference sequence). Between the trimmed V and J ends, which lost 7 bases and 3 bases, there was a span of 15 bases. The CDR3 extends over 13 amino acids.

The rearrangement joins TRBV6-4 to TRBJ1-2, with unresolved D. CDR1 and CDR2 from the germline V gene are MRHNA and SNTAGT. V was trimmed by 4 bases and J by 6 bases, leaving 6 bases between them. The CDR3 consists of 11 residues. CDR3 region: CASSVGNGYTF. CDR3 DNA: TGTGCCAGCAGTGTTGGGAATGGCTACACCTTC.

The J gene is TRBJ1-2, the V gene TRBV21-1. TRBV21-1 is shown as a pseudogene. The CDR3 spans 17 residues. CDR3 DNA sequence: TGTGCCAGCAGCAGATTAGAATTAGGGGGGCCTAACTATGGCTACACCTTC. The encoded protein is CASSRLELGGPNYGYTF.

The chain links TRBV9 to TRBJ2-1; D unclear. CDR3 length equals 13 residues. V was trimmed by 2 bases and J by 8 bases, leaving 11 bases between them. The germline V gene encodes CDR1 SGDLS and CDR2 YYNGEE. CDR3 in DNA: TGTGCCAGCAGCGTCGGAATCGCGTATGAGCAGTTCTTC. Protein sequence: CASSVGIAYEQFF.

This chain links TRBV9 with TRBJ2-1, with D tentatively TRBD1 (6 bases). The CDR3 is made up of 14 amino acids. In germline, CDR1 is SGDLS, CDR2 YYNGEE. V shed 3 bases and J shed 3 bases, with 10 bases lying between them. CDR3 in amino acids: CASSAQDSYNEQFF. CDR3 sequence (DNA): TGTGCCAGCAGCGCACAGGACAGCTACAATGAGCAGTTCTTC.

This chain links TRBV4-2 with TRBJ1-3; 7 bases match TRBD1. The CDR3 consists of 16 residues. Germline values: CDR1 LGHNA, CDR2 YNFKEQ. V was clipped by 0 bases and J by 0 bases; unmatched bases: 2. CDR3 region: CASSQDGTVSGNTIYF. The DNA for the CDR3 is TGTGCCAGCAGCCAAGACGGGACAGTCTCTGGAAACACCATATATTTT.

The chain couples TRBV18 to TRBJ2-2, with D hard to call. CDR3 length: 18 amino acids. Germline CDR1 is KGHSH and CDR2 is LQKENI. Trimming cost V 1 base and J 0 bases, with 15 bases left between them. The CDR3 coding sequence is TGTGCCAGCTCACCACGGGCTGGCGGAGTCGCGAACACCGGGGAGCTGTTTTTT. Its protein is CASSPRAGGVANTGELFF.

V gene TRBV13 combines with J gene TRBJ2-1, with 8 bases aligning to TRBD1. CDR3 length: 13 amino acids. The V and J ends lost 3 bases and 7 bases, in that order; junction bases with no gene match: 2. From germline, CDR1 is PRHDT and CDR2 FYEKMQ (reference sequence). CDR3 DNA: TGTGCCAGCAGCTTGGACAGGGTAAATGAGCAGTTCTTC. Translation: CASSLDRVNEQFF.

This chain links TRBV4-3 with TRBJ1-2; the D gene is possibly TRBD1 (6 bases). This CDR3 region has 15 residues. CDR1 is LGHNA and CDR2 is YSLEER in the germline V gene. V lost 0 bases to trimming and J lost 2 bases, with 10 bases between them. The chain's CDR3 is CASSQDTRGNYGYTF. The CDR3 DNA reads TGCGCCAGCAGCCAAGATACGAGGGGGAACTATGGCTACACCTTC.

The V and J genes are TRBV2 and TRBJ2-7, with a weak D call TRBD1 (6 bases). V gave up 4 bases and J gave up 6 bases, with 16 bases separating them. The CDR3 length is 14 residues. The germline V gene encodes CDR1 SNHLY and CDR2 FYNNEI. The CDR3 DNA follows: TGTGCCAGCAGTGCCACAGGACAGTACGGCGAGCAGTACTTC. It is translated as CASSATGQYGEQYF. The variable domain in full, with the rest retrieved from reference TRBV2 and TRBJ2-7, is EPEVTQTPSHQVTQMGQEVILRCVPISNHLYFYWYRQILGQKVEFLVSFYNNEISEKSEIFDDQFSVERPDGSNFTLKIRSTKLEDSAMYFCASSATGQYGEQYFGPGTRLTVT.

The V call is TRBV2, the J call TRBJ2-1; D is unresolved. The CDR3 has 12 amino acids. The V gene lost 7 bases and the J gene lost 8 bases, with 12 bases spanning the gap. The germline CDR1 and CDR2 sequences are SNHLY and FYNNEI. This CDR3 reads CASTETVDEQFF. The CDR3 region has the DNA TGTGCCAGCACCGAGACCGTAGATGAGCAGTTCTTC. The whole variable domain, filled in from reference TRBV2 and TRBJ2-1, reads EPEVTQTPSHQVTQMGQEVILRCVPISNHLYFYWYRQILGQKVEFLVSFYNNEISEKSEIFDDQFSVERPDGSNFTLKIRSTKLEDSAMYFCASTETVDEQFFGPGTRLTVL.

This sequence joins TRBV5-1 and TRBJ2-3; unclear D gene. The germline CDR1 and CDR2 sequences are SGHRS and YFSETQ. CDR3 size: 13 residues. V lost 6 bases and J 4 bases, leaving 12 bases between the germline ends. The CDR3 loop is CASTFFSPDTQYF. Written as DNA, the CDR3 is TGCGCCAGCACCTTTTTTTCTCCAGATACGCAGTATTTT.

This clone showed up just once. The rearrangement joins TRBV11-2 to TRBJ2-7, with TRBD1 matching over 10 bases. The trim removed 8 bases at V and 3 bases at J, leaving 10 bases unmatched. The CDR3 runs to 15 residues. Germline CDR1 SGHAT, CDR2 FQNNGV. CDR3: CASSRGGTGVYEQYF. The CDR3 nucleotides are TGTGCCAGCTCCAGAGGGGGGACAGGGGTCTACGAGCAGTACTTC.

V and J are TRBV12-5 and TRBJ2-7, with a tentative D call TRBD2 (5 bases). Germline values: CDR1 LGHNT, CDR2 FRNRAP. Deletions cut 0 bases from V and 3 bases from J, with 15 bases between. The CDR3 has 16 residues. The CDR3 DNA is TGTGCTAGTGGTTTGGTAGTCCAAGCGGATTACTACGAGCAGTACTTC. Translating it yields CASGLVVQADYYEQYF.

V usage is TRBV18 and J usage is TRBJ2-1, with D possibly matching TRBD2 (6 bases). Per the germline V gene, CDR1 is KGHSH and CDR2 is LQKENI. V gave up 3 bases and J gave up 7 bases, with 13 bases separating them. The CDR3 has 14 amino acids. CDR3 in DNA: TGTGCCAGCTCACCTTCGGGGGAGAGGAATGAGCAGTTCTTC. It yields the protein CASSPSGERNEQFF.

J is TRBJ1-1 and V is TRBV7-2; D is undetermined. This CDR3 region has 16 residues. The germline V and J ends were trimmed by 5 bases and 2 bases, with 18 bases remaining between them. Germline CDR1 and CDR2: SGHTA and FQGNSA. CDR3 loop: CASSRHYLRGNTEAFF. The DNA for the CDR3 is TGTGCCAGCAGCCGTCACTACCTACGGGGTAACACTGAAGCTTTCTTT. The complete variable domain, with remaining parts taken from reference TRBV7-2 and TRBJ1-1, reads GAGVSQSPSNKVTEKGKDVELRCDPISGHTALYWYRQSLGQGLEFLIYFQGNSAPDKSGLPSDRFSAERTGGSVSTLTIQRTQQEDSAVYLCASSRHYLRGNTEAFFGQGTRLTVV.